This T cell receptor beta chain was recorded in a study of control samples from healthy donors and cancer patients. Assay: immunoSEQ multiplex PCR; the TCRdb copy retains only in-frame clones and omits some. The table records fewer than 200,000 clones, 93% of them present only once. The germline V and J ends were trimmed by 1 base and 4 bases, with 13 bases remaining between them. Germline assignment: CDR1 SGHTA and CDR2 FQGNSA. This CDR3 region has 16 residues. The chain is built from TRBV7-2 and TRBJ1-4; TRBD1 might be the D (6 bases). Sequencing was carried out using blood. The receptor's source is a woman in her sixties or seventies in good health. The CDR3: CASSLVTGAVNEKLFF. The CDR3 DNA reads as TGTGCCAGCAGCTTAGTAACGGGGGCAGTTAATGAAAAACTGTTTTTT.